These T cell receptor beta chains were read from a single sample in a study of shared clonotypes between healthy human individuals. Generated by immunoSEQ multiplex PCR, the TCRdb table keeps only in-frame clones and is missing some. The data contain under 700,000 clones, approximately 96% of them singletons. Sequenced material: naive CD8+ T cells sorted from blood. Receptors originate from a woman in her thirties in good health. The CDR3 runs from the conserved cysteine through the conserved F or W. Each record gives: V gene, J gene, D gene, clone size, CDR3 protein, CDR3 DNA. A D gene is named only where the DNA matches it firmly. Clone size is shown for a subset of rows, as once, few, many or a class of expanded clone.

TRBV7-6	TRBJ2-7	TRBD2	-	CASSASGSSYEQYF	TGTGCCAGCAGCGCTAGCGGGAGCTCCTACGAGCAGTACTTC
TRBV29-1	TRBJ1-1	-	-	CSVVPRDGPFF	TGCAGCGTTGTCCCCCGGGACGGGCCTTTCTTT
TRBV6-1	TRBJ2-1	TRBD2	-	CASSEASGRLYNEQFF	TGTGCCAGCAGTGAAGCAAGCGGGAGGCTGTACAATGAGCAGTTCTTC
TRBV7-7	TRBJ2-7	-	-	CASSRGLSYEQYF	TGTGCCAGCAGCCGAGGACTGAGCTACGAGCAGTACTTC
TRBV9	TRBJ2-7	-	-	CASSVYSAPRWEQYF	TGTGCCAGCAGCGTATATTCCGCCCCTAGATGGGAGCAGTACTTC
TRBV6-5	TRBJ2-7	-	-	CASSVSEDSYEQYF	TGTGCCAGCAGTGTATCCGAGGACAGCTACGAGCAGTACTTC
TRBV2	TRBJ2-3	TRBD2	-	CASGGVAGAGDTQYF	TGTGCCAGCGGAGGGGTAGCGGGAGCGGGAGATACGCAGTATTTT
TRBV27	TRBJ1-2	TRBD1	-	CATSGQGDGYTF	TGTGCCACTTCGGGACAGGGTGATGGCTACACCTTC
TRBV28	TRBJ2-7	-	once	CASSLGGAEQYF	TGTGCCAGCAGTTTAGGTGGCGCCGAGCAGTACTTC
TRBV9	TRBJ1-1	TRBD1	-	CASSVAGTGGTEAFF	TGTGCCAGCAGCGTAGCGGGGACAGGGGGGACTGAAGCTTTCTTT
TRBV2	TRBJ1-1	-	-	CASDSYTEAFF	TGTGCCAGCGACAGTTACACTGAAGCTTTCTTT
TRBV5-4	TRBJ1-1	TRBD1	-	CASSQDQGQGNTEAFF	TGTGCCAGCAGCCAAGATCAAGGACAGGGGAACACTGAAGCTTTCTTT
TRBV28	TRBJ1-1	TRBD1	-	CASSPRTGGTEAFF	TGTGCCAGCAGTCCCCGGACAGGGGGGACTGAAGCTTTCTTT
TRBV7-8	TRBJ2-1	TRBD2	-	CASSSWTSGRDEQFF	TGTGCCAGCAGCTCATGGACTAGCGGGAGGGATGAGCAGTTCTTC
TRBV4-1	TRBJ2-7	-	-	CASSQGTDSYEQYF	TGCGCCAGCAGCCAGGGGACTGACTCCTACGAGCAGTACTTC
TRBV2	TRBJ1-2	TRBD1	once	CASSGIGRGIEGYTF	TGTGCCAGCAGCGGTATCGGCAGGGGGATAGAGGGCTACACCTTC
TRBV27	TRBJ2-7	-	-	CASTQGRGEQYF	TGTGCCAGCACACAGGGAAGGGGCGAGCAGTACTTC
TRBV4-1	TRBJ2-1	-	-	CASSHLGTPDEQFF	TGCGCCAGCAGCCACCTAGGGACACCCGATGAGCAGTTCTTC